This T cell receptor beta chain was obtained from a study of identical twins (dated by TCRdb to about 2016). In terms of the full investigation: To test whether fetal clonotypes persist, the study used deep sequencing on TCR alpha and beta repertoires from monozygotic twins, unrelated adults of various ages, and cord blood. To rule out contamination, the twin experiments were replicated at different times with different library preparation protocols. What the research found in general, with its limitations: Abundant cord blood beta clonotypes had fewer insertions, young adult naive repertoires showed a similar but weaker trend, and memory repertoires showed no such trend. Recombination models systematically underestimated out-of-frame TCR alpha sharing in monozygotic twins but agreed with sharing between unrelated individuals. Invariant T cells such as MAIT and iNKT could partly confound zero-insertion analyses, although diverse VJ usage argued against such confounding for most clonotypes. Because the same donors could not be followed over many years, the conclusions relied on cross-sectional statistical analysis. Out-of-frame TCR alpha sequences shared between twins showed an excess of low generation-probability sequences compared with coincidental sharing between unrelated individuals. In beta out-of-frame sequences, excess twin sharing was weaker, because having fewer shared sequences lowered the signal-to-noise ratio.

The protocol used for the library was 5' RACE. The sample was run on an Illumina HiSeq 2000. Template switching added a universal primer binding site, and the final cDNA carried a unique molecular identifier that allowed TCR cDNA molecules to be counted accurately. First-strand cDNA for TCR alpha and beta chains was synthesized from specific primers in the conserved constant-segment region. To control for contamination, every cDNA library carried two barcodes: a SMART-Mk sample barcode plus Illumina barcodes. TruSeq adapter sequences and Illumina sample barcodes were added in two successive PCR steps. Sequencing of the TCR alpha and beta cDNA libraries was done on the Illumina HiSeq platform using custom primers. Turning to the authors' computational methods: Raw reads were processed with MiGEC to extract unique molecular identifiers, and MiXCR was used to determine CDR3 positions. Recombination models were inferred per individual with the repgenHMM and IGoR tools using an EM algorithm. The tcR package in R was used for shared clonotype analysis, with sharing normalized by the product of cloneset sizes. To study raw recombination free of thymic and clonal selection effects, out-of-frame nonproductive sequences were analyzed. TCRdb reprocessing: public reads trimmed at Q25 with fastp, clones called with MiXCR, in-frame beta chains kept. Each CDR3 protein gets just one entry, which takes the most common genes and DNA from the rows behind it. The V and J calls, along with clone size, are taken from TCRdb and not from the paper's own processing. Across this sample there are about 530,000 distinct CDR3 sequences, with approximately 20% seen only once. Around 0.48% of the sample rests with the top ten.

Comment on this clonotype: The antigen it recognizes is unknown. No per-base quality is available; no much larger clone lies one base away.

Every donor in the study was a healthy Caucasian. The twin cohort comprised three pairs of female monozygotic twins, all aged roughly 18 to 30 years. CD4+ and CD8+ T cell populations were isolated with positive isolation kits from Invitrogen. The same data also went into a second study, on yellow fever vaccine responses in identical twins. That second report states: According to the authors, the vaccine-induced T cell response in identical twins seemed to be partly convergent and partly specific to each individual. Focusing on identical twins, the study followed the T cell clones that responded to the vaccine, and did so with precision.

Sequencing was performed on CD4+ T cells sorted from blood. The sequence derives from a woman aged 18-35 years in good health.

The nucleotides read TGTGCCACCAGCAGAGATGTGGTTGGCCAAGAGACCCAGTACTTC. This gives the protein CATSRDVVGQETQYF. Recombination joined TRBV15 with TRBJ2-5; a confident D gene designation cannot be given. According to the germline V gene (reference sequence), CDR1 reads LNHNV and CDR2 reads YYDKDF. Its CDR3 holds 15 amino acids, cysteine through phenylalanine. Only the CDR3 region is kept as DNA, spanning 45 bases read in frame from base 1. Trimming removed 0 bases from V and 1 base from J, leaving 9 bases between the germline ends.